This entry concerns a single T cell receptor (beta chain). Its cognate antigen is unknown. The PCR was carried out with 60 Vbeta primers and 13 Jbeta primers. Some clones are missing from TCRdb's copy, which holds only in-frame ones; the method was immunoSEQ multiplex PCR. The repertoire holds approximately 84,000 clones, with roughly 74% as singletons. V was cut by 1 base and J by 3 bases, with 9 bases left in between. Germline V gene sequence: CDR1 SEHNR, CDR2 FQNEAQ (reference sequence). CDR3 length: 14 residues. The sample originates from a study of cytomegalovirus exposure and HLA in healthy donors. Study-level results: Among CMV-associated TCR beta chains, most appeared HLA-restricted in a later analysis. Overall, roughly 150 TCR beta chains were annotated as cytomegalovirus-associated. It was confirmed in vitro that a few of the CMV-associated chains were specific for CMV antigens. In a later analysis, compared with equally common non-associated chains, HLA-associated beta chains were more expanded.

The chain combines TRBV7-9 with TRBJ1-2; D unclear. This receptor was identified in a man aged 35-49 years in good health and CMV-seronegative. Sequenced sample: PBMCs. CDR3 sequence: CASSLDSPYYGYTF. The CDR3 DNA follows: TGTGCCAGCAGCTTAGACAGCCCGTACTATGGCTACACCTTC.